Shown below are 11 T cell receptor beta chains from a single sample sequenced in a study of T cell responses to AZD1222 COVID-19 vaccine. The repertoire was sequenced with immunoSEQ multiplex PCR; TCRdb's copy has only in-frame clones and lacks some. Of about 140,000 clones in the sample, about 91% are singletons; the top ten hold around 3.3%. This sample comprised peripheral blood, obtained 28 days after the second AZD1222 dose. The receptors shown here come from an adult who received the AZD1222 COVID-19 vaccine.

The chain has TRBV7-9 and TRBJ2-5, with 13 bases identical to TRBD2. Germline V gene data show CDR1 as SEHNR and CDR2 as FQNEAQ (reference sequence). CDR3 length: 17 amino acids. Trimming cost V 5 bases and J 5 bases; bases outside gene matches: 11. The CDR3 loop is CASSVSGLAGARETQYF. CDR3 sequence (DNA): TGTGCCAGCAGCGTTTCCGGACTAGCGGGAGCTCGTGAGACCCAGTACTTC.

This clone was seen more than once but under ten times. The CDR3 sequence: CASSLQGSGNTIYF. The CDR3 nucleotides read TGTGCCAGCAGCCTACAGGGAAGTGGAAACACCATATATTTT. V is TRBV11-2 and J is TRBJ1-3; maybe TRBD1 (6 bases). Germline loops: CDR1 SGHAT, CDR2 FQNNGV. The CDR3 is made up of 14 amino acids. Between the trimmed V and J ends, which lost 5 bases and 3 bases, there was a span of 11 bases.

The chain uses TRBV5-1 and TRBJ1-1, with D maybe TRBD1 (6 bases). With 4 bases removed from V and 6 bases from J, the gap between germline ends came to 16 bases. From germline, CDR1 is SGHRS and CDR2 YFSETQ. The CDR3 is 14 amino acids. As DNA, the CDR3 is TGCGCCAGCAGCAATACAGGGCGGAGCGCTGAAGCTTTCTTT. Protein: CASSNTGRSAEAFF. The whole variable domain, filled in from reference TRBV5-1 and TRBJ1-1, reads KAGVTQTPRYLIKTRGQQVTLSCSPISGHRSVSWYQQTPGQGLQFLFEYFSETQRNKGNFPGRFSGRQFSNSRSEMNVSTLELGDSALYLCASSNTGRSAEAFFGQGTRLTVV.

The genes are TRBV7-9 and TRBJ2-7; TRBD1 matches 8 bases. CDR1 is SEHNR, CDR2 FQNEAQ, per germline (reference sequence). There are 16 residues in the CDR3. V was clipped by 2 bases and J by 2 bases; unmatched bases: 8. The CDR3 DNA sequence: TGTGCCAGCAGCTTACCGGAGAGACAGGGGACCTACGAGCAGTACTTC. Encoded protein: CASSLPERQGTYEQYF.

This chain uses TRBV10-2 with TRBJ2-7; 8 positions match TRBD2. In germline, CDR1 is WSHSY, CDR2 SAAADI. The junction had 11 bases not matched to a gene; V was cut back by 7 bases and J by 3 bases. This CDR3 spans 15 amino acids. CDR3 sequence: CASKFRAGVVYEQYF. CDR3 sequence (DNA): TGCGCCAGCAAATTTAGAGCGGGAGTGGTCTACGAGCAGTACTTC.

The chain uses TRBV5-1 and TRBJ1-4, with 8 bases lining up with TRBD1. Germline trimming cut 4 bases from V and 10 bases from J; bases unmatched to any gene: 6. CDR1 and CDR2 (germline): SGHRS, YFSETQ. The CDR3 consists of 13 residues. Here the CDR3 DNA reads TGCGCCAGCAGCCTGGACAGGGCCGGAAAACTGTTTTTT. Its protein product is CASSLDRAGKLFF.

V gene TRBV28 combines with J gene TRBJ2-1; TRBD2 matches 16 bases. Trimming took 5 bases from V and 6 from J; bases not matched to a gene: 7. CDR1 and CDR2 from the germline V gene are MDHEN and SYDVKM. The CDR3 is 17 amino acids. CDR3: CASSKTGTSGRGNEQFF. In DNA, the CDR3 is TGTGCCAGCAGTAAGACCGGGACTAGCGGGAGGGGCAATGAGCAGTTCTTC.

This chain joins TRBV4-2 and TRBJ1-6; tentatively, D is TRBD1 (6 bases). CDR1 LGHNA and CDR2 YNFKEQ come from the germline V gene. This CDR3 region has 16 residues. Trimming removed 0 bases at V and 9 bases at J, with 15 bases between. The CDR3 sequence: CASSQERGWGASPLHF. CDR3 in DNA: TGTGCCAGCAGCCAAGAAAGGGGGTGGGGGGCTTCACCCCTCCACTTT.

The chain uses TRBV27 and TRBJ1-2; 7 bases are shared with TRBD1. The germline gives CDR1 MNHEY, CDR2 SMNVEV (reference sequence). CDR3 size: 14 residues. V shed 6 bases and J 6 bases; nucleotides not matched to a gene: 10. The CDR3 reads CASRWTGSANGYTF. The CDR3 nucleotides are TGTGCCAGCAGGTGGACAGGCAGTGCGAATGGCTACACCTTC.

CDR3 in amino acids: CASSALAGLADEQFF. The CDR3 nucleotides read TGTGCCAGCAGCGCCCTGGCCGGCCTCGCCGATGAGCAGTTCTTC. The rearrangement uses TRBV9 and TRBJ2-1; D gene uncertain. The CDR3 is made up of 15 amino acids. V shed 3 bases and J shed 8 bases, with 18 bases lying between them. Germline CDR1 is SGDLS and CDR2 is YYNGEE.

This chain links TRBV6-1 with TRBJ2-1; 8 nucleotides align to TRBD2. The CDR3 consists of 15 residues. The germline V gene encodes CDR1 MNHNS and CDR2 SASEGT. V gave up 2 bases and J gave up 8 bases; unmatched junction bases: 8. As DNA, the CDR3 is TGTGCCAGCAGTGAAACAGCGGGAGTAGTCCATGAGCAGTTCTTC. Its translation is CASSETAGVVHEQFF.